This T cell receptor (beta chain) emerged from a study of T cell responses to AZD1222 COVID-19 vaccine. The CDR3 is made up of 14 amino acids. Trimming at V came to 2 bases and at J to 5 bases, leaving 5 bases not matched to a gene. Germline CDR1 and CDR2: MNHEY and SVGAGI. Assay used: immunoSEQ multiplex PCR; TCRdb lists only in-frame clones, some missing. The data show about 67,000 clones, around 84% seen once. The rearrangement links TRBV6-5 to TRBJ1-1, with 7 bases matching TRBD1. The clonotype originates from an adult in good health. This sample comprised peripheral blood, obtained on day 0 of AZD1222 vaccination. CDR3 DNA sequence: TGTGCCAGCAGTTACCACGCGACAGGGACTGAAGCTTTCTTT. It specifies CASSYHATGTEAFF.